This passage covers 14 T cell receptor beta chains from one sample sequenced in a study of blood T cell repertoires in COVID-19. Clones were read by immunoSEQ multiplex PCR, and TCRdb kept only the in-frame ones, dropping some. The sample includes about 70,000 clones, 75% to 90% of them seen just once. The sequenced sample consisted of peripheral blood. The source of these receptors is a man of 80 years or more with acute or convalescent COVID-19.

This CDR3 reads CASSFRQGARNEQFF. The CDR3, as DNA: TGTGCCAGCAGTTTTAGACAGGGGGCAAGGAATGAGCAGTTCTTC. The chain combines TRBV6-6 with TRBJ2-1, with 10 bases identical to TRBD1. The junction had 7 bases not matched to a gene; V was cut back by 4 bases and J by 7 bases. This CDR3 has 15 residues. Per the germline V gene, CDR1 is MNHNY and CDR2 is SVGAGI (reference sequence).

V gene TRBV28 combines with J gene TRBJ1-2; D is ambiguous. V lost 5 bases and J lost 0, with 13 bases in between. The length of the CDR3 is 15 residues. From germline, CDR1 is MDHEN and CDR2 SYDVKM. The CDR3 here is CASSPLGTTNYGYTF. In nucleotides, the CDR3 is TGTGCCAGCAGTCCCCTGGGCACCACTAACTATGGCTACACCTTC.

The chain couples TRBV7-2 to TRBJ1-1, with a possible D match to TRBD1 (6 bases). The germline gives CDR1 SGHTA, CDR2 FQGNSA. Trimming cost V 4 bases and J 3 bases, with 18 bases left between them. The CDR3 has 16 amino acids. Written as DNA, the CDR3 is TGTGCCAGCAGCTCCCGTGGCGGGGGCGTTGACACTGAAGCTTTCTTT. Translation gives CASSSRGGGVDTEAFF. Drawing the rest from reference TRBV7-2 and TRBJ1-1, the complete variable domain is GAGVSQSPSNKVTEKGKDVELRCDPISGHTALYWYRQSLGQGLEFLIYFQGNSAPDKSGLPSDRFSAERTGGSVSTLTIQRTQQEDSAVYLCASSSRGGGVDTEAFFGQGTRLTVV.

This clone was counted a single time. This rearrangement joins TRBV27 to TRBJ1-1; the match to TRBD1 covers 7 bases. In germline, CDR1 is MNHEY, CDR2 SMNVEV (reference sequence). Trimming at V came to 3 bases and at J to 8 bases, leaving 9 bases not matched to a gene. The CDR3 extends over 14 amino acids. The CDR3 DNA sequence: TGTGCCAGCAGTTTCTCCGGGACAGAAACAGAAGCTTTCTTT. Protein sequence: CASSFSGTETEAFF.

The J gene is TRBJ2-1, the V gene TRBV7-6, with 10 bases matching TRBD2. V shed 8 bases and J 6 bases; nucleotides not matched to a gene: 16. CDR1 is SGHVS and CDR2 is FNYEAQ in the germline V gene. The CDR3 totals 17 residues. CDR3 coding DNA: TGTGCCAGCGCACCGGAACAATTAGCGGGGGGCCTCAATGAGCAGTTCTTC. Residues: CASAPEQLAGGLNEQFF.

The CDR3 DNA reads as TGTGCTAGTGGACCCGGACAGGGAAACTACGAGCAGTACTTC. Its protein is CASGPGQGNYEQYF. This chain uses TRBV12-5 with TRBJ2-7; 8 nucleotides match TRBD1. The V segment lost 6 bases and the J segment 3 bases; nucleotides outside the gene matches: 7. CDR3 length: 14 amino acids. CDR1 LGHNT and CDR2 FRNRAP come from the germline V gene.

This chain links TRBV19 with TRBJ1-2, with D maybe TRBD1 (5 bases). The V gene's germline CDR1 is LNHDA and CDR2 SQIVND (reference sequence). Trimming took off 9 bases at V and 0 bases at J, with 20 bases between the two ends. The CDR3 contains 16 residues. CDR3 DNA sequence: TGTGCCAGCACAGCCCCAGGGATTCCAGCTAACTATGGCTACACCTTC. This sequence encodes CASTAPGIPANYGYTF.

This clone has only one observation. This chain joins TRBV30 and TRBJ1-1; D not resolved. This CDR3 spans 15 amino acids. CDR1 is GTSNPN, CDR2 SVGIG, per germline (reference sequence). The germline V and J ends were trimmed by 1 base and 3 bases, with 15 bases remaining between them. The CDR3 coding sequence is TGTGCCTGGAGTGGAAGCCCCCCTCGGGACACTGAAGCTTTCTTT. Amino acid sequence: CAWSGSPPRDTEAFF.

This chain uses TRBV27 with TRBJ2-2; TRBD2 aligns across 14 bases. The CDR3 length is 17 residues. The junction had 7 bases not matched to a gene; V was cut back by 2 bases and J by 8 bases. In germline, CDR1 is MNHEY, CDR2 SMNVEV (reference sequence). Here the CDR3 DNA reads TGTGCCAGCAGTTTACCGGGACTAGCGGGGGCCAGGGGGGAGCTGTTTTTT. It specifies CASSLPGLAGARGELFF.

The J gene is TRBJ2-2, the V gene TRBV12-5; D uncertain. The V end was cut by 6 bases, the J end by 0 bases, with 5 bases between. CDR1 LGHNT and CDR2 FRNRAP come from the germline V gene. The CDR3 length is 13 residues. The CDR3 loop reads CASGLTNTGELFF. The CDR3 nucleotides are TGTGCTAGTGGCCTAACGAACACCGGGGAGCTGTTTTTT.

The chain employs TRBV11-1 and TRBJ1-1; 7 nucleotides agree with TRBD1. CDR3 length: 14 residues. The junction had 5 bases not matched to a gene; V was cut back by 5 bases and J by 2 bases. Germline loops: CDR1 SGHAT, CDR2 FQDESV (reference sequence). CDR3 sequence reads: CASSRDRLNTEAFF. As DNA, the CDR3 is TGTGCCAGCAGCCGGGACAGACTAAACACTGAAGCTTTCTTT. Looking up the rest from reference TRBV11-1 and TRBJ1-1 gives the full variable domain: EAEVAQSPRYKITEKSQAVAFWCDPISGHATLYWYRQILGQGPELLVQFQDESVVDDSQLPKDRFSAERLKGVDSTLKIQPAELGDSAMYLCASSRDRLNTEAFFGQGTRLTVV.

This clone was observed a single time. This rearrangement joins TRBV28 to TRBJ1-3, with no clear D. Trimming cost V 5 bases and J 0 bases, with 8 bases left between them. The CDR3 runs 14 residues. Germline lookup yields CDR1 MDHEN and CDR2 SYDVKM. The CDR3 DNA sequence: TGTGCCAGCAGTCTAGATGGCTCTGGAAACACCATATATTTT. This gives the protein CASSLDGSGNTIYF.

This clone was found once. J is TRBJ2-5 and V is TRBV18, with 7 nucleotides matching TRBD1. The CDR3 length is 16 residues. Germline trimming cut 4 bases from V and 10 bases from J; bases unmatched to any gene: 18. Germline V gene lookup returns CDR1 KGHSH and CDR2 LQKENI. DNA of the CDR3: TGTGCCAGCTCACGAGGGGACAGTACTTTAGGGTTGGACCAGTACTTC. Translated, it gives CASSRGDSTLGLDQYF.

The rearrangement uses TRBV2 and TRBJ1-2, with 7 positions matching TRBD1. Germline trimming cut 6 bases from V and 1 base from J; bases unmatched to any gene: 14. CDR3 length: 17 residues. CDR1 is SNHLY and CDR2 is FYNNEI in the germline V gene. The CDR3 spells CASSRQGMAVVNYGYTF. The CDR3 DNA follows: TGTGCCAGCAGCAGACAGGGAATGGCGGTGGTTAACTATGGCTACACCTTC.